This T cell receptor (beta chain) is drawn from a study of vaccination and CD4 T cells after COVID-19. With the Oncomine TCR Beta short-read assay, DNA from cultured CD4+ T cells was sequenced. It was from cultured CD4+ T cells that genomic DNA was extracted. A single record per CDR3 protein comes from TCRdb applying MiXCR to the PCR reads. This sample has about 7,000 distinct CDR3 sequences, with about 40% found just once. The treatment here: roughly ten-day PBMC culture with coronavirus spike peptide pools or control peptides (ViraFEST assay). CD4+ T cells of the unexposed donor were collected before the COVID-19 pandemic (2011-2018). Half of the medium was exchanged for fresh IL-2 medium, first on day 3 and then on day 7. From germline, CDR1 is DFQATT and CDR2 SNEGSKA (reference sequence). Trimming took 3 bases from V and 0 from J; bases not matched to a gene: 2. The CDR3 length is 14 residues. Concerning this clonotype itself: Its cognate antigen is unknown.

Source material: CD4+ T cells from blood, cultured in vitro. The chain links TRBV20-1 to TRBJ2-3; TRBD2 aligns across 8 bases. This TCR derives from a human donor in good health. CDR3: CSASGRASTDTQYF. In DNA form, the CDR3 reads TGCAGTGCTAGCGGGAGGGCTAGCACAGATACGCAGTATTTT.